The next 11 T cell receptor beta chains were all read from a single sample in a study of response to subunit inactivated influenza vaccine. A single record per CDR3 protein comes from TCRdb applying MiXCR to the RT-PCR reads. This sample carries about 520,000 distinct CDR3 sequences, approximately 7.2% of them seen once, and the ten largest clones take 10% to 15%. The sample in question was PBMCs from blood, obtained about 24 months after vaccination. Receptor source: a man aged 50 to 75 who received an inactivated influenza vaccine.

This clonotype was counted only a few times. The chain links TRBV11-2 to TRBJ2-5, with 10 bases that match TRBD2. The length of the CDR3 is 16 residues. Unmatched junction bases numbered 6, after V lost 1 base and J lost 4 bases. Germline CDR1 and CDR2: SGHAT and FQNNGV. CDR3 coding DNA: TGTGCCAGCAGCTTAGGAGCGGGAGGGCCGGGAGAGACCCAGTACTTC. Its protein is CASSLGAGGPGETQYF. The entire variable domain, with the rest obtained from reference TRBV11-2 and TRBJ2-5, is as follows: EAGVAQSPRYKIIEKRQSVAFWCNPISGHATLYWYQQILGQGPKLLIQFQNNGVVDDSQLPKDRFSAERLKGVDSTLKIQPAKLEDSAVYLCASSLGAGGPGETQYFGPGTRLLVL.

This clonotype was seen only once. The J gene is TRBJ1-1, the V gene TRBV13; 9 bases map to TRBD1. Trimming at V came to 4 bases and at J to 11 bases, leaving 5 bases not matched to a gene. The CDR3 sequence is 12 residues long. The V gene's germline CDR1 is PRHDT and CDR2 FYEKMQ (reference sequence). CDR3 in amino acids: CASSYRDREAFF. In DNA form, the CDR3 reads TGTGCCAGCAGCTACAGGGACAGGGAGGCTTTCTTT.

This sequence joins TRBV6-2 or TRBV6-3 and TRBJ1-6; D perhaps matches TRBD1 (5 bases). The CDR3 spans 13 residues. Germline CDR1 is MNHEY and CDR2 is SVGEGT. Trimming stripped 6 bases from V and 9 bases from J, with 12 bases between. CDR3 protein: CASRQGHVSPLHF. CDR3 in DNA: TGTGCCAGCAGGCAGGGTCATGTTTCACCCCTCCACTTT.

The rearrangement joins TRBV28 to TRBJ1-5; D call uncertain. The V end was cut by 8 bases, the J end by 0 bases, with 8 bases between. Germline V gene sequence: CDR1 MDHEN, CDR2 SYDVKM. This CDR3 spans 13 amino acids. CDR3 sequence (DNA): TGTGCCAGCCTTATTCATAGCAATCAGCCCCAGCATTTT. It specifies CASLIHSNQPQHF.

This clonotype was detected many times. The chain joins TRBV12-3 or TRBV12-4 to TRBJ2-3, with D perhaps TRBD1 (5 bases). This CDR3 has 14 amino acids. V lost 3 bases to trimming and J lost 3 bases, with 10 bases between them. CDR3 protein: CASSFGQGTDTQYF. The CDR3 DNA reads TGTGCCAGCAGTTTTGGCCAGGGAACAGATACGCAGTATTTT.

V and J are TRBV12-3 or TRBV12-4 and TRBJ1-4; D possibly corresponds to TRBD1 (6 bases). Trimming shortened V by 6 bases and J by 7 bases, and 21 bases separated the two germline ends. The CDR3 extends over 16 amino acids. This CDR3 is CASRPTGGRWGEKLFF. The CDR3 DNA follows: TGTGCCAGCAGACCGACGGGGGGGCGATGGGGTGAAAAACTGTTTTTT.

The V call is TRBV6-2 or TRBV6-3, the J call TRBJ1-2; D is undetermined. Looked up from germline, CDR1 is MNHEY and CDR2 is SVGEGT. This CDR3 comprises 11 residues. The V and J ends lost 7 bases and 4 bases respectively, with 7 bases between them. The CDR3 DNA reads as TGTGCCAGCAAACAGTCCTATGGCTACACCTTC. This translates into CASKQSYGYTF.

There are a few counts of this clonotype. CDR3 residues: CASSYSRAGPLAKNIQYF. The CDR3, as DNA: TGTGCCAGCAGTTACTCTAGGGCAGGGCCCTTAGCCAAAAACATTCAGTACTTC. The chain carries TRBV6-5 and TRBJ2-4; a possible D gene is TRBD1 (5 bases). Looked up from germline, CDR1 is MNHEY and CDR2 is SVGAGI. CDR3 length: 18 amino acids. The ends were cut back, 0 bases at V and 0 bases at J, with 15 bases in the middle.

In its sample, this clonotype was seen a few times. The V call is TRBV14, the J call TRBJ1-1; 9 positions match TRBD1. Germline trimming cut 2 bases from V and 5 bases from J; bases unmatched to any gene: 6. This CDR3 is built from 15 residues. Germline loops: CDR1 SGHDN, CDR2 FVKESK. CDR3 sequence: CASSQPGTGSTEAFF. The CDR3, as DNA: TGTGCCAGCAGCCAACCCGGGACAGGGAGTACTGAAGCTTTCTTT.

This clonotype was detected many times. The CDR3 protein is CASSTSLLRRVNTEAFF. CDR3 coding DNA: TGTGCCAGCAGCACCTCCCTCCTCCGGCGGGTTAACACTGAAGCTTTCTTT. The gene calls are TRBV7-2 and TRBJ1-1, with D unclear. Germline V gives CDR1 SGHTA, CDR2 FQGNSA. V lost 5 bases and J lost 2, with 21 bases in between. The CDR3 is 17 amino acids.

The CDR3 DNA reads TGCAGTGCTAGGTCGGGGGGAGAAAAACTGTTTTTT. Residues: CSARSGGEKLFF. V is TRBV20-1 and J is TRBJ1-4, with a possible D match to TRBD1 (5 bases). Trimming stripped 3 bases from V and 8 bases from J, with 10 bases between. The CDR3 spans 12 residues. Per germline, CDR1 DFQATT and CDR2 SNEGSKA (reference sequence).